This TCR beta chain stems from a study of T-cell reconstitution after alpha-beta-depleted transplantation in children. Unique molecular identifiers were used to barcode this TCRbeta library. TCRdb used MiXCR to reprocess the PCR reads, holding one entry per CDR3 protein. The sample has about 290,000 distinct CDR3 sequences, 7.5% to 9% seen once. Study observations and caveats: Newly made T cells mostly supplied T-cell counts and diversity one year after transplant. As was reported, about two months after transplant, alpha-beta T cells came from several hundred expanded graft clones.

Trimming stripped 2 bases from V and 0 bases from J, with 11 bases between. The CDR3 totals 17 residues. In germline, CDR1 is SEHNR, CDR2 FQNEAQ (reference sequence). There are many counts of this clonotype. The antigen is not known. The starting material was peripheral blood, obtained 360 days after TCRalphabeta/CD19-depleted stem cell transplant. V gene TRBV7-9 combines with J gene TRBJ2-6; no firm D call. The receptor was isolated from a female patient between 2 and 15 years old who had a stem cell transplant for Fanconi anemia, so the T cells may come from the graft donor. This chain's CDR3 is CASSLSDSTSGANVLTF. DNA for the CDR3: TGTGCCAGCAGCTTAAGTGACTCAACCTCTGGGGCCAACGTCCTGACTTTC.